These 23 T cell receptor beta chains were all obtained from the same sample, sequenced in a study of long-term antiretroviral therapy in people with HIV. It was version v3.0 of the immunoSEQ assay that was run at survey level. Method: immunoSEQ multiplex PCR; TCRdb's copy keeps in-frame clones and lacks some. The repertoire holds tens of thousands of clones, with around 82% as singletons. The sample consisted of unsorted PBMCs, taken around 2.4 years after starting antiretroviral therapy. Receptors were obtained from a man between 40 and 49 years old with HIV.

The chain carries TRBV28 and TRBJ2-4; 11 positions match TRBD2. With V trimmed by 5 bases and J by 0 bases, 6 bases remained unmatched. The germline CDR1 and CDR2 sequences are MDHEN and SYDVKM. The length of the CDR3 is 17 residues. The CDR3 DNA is TGTGCCAGCAGTCCTGGGACTAGCGGAGTAGCCAAAAACATTCAGTACTTC. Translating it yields CASSPGTSGVAKNIQYF. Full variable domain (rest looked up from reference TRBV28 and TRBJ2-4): DVKVTQSSRYLVKRTGEKVFLECVQDMDHENMFWYRQDPGLGLRLIYFSYDVKMKEKGDIPEGYSVSREKKERFSLILESASTNQTSMYLCASSPGTSGVAKNIQYFGAGTRLSVL.

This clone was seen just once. CDR3 protein: CASSGGQVVYNEQFF. DNA for the CDR3: TGTGCCAGCAGTGGGGGACAAGTAGTCTACAATGAGCAGTTCTTC. The chain employs TRBV27 and TRBJ2-1; D is possibly TRBD1 (6 bases). Trimming removed 5 bases from V and 3 bases from J, with 14 bases in between. The CDR3 has 15 residues. The germline gives CDR1 MNHEY, CDR2 SMNVEV (reference sequence).

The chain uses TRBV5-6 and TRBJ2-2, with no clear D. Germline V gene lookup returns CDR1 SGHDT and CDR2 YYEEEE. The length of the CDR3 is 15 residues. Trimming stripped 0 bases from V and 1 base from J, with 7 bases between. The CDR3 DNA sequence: TGTGCCAGCAGCTTGGGTACTGTGAACACCGGGGAGCTGTTTTTT. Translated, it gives CASSLGTVNTGELFF.

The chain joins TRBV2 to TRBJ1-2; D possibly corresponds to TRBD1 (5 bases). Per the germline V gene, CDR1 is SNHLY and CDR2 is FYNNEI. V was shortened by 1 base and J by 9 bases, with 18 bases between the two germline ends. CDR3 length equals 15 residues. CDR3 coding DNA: TGTGCCAGCAGTGAAGGGCAGGGTTCCCTAAAACGCTACACCTTC. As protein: CASSEGQGSLKRYTF. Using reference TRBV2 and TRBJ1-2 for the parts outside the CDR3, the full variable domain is EPEVTQTPSHQVTQMGQEVILRCVPISNHLYFYWYRQILGQKVEFLVSFYNNEISEKSEIFDDQFSVERPDGSNFTLKIRSTKLEDSAMYFCASSEGQGSLKRYTFGSGTRLTVV.

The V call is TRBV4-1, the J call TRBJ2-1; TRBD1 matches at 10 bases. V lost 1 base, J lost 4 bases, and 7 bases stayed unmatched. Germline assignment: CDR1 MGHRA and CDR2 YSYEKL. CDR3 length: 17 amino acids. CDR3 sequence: CASSQAPGQGWYNEQFF. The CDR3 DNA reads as TGCGCCAGCAGCCAAGCCCCGGGACAGGGGTGGTACAATGAGCAGTTCTTC.

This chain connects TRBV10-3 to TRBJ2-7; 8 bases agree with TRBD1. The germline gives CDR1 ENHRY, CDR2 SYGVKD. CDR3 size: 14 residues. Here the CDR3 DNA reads TGTGCTTCAGAAGACAGGGGAAGTTCCTACGAGCAGTACTTC. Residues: CASEDRGSSYEQYF.

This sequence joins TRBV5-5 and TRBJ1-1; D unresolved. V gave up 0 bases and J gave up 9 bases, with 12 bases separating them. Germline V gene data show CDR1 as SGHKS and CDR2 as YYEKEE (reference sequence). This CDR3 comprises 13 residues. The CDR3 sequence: CASSLASGSKAFF. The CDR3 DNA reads TGTGCCAGCAGCTTGGCTTCGGGGAGTAAAGCTTTCTTT.

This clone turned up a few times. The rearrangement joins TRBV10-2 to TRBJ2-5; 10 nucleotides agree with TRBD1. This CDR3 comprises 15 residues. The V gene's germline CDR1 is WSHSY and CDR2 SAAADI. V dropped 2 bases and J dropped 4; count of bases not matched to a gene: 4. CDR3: CASSEPGDRGETQYF. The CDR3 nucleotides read TGCGCCAGCAGTGAGCCCGGGGACAGGGGAGAGACCCAGTACTTC.

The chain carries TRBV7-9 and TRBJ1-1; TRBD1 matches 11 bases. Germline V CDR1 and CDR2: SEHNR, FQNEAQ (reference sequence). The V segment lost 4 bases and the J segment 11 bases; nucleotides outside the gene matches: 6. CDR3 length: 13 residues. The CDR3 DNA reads TGTGCCAGCAGCTCGGGACAGGGGGTTGGGGCTTTCTTT. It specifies CASSSGQGVGAFF.

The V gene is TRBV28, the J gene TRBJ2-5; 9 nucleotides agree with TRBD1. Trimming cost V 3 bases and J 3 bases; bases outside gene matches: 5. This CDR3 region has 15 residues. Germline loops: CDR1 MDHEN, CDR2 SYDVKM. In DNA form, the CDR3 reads TGTGCCAGCAGTTTCCCCCGGGACAGGGAAGAGACCCAGTACTTC. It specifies CASSFPRDREETQYF.

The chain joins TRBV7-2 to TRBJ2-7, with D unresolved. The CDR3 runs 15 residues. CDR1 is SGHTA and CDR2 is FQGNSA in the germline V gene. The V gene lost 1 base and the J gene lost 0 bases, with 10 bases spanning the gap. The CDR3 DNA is TGTGCCAGCAGCTTAGGTGGTGGGATCTCCTACGAGCAGTACTTC. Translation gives CASSLGGGISYEQYF.

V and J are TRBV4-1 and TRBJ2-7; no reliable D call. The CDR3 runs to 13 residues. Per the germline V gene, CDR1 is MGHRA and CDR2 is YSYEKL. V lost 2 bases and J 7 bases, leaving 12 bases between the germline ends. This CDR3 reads CASSQLDGWEQYF. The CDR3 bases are TGCGCCAGCAGCCAACTGGACGGGTGGGAGCAGTACTTC.

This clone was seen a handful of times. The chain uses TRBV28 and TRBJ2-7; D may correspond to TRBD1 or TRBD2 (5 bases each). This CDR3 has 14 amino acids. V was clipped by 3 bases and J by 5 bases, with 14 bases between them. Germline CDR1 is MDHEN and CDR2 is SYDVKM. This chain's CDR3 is CASSFRGNLDEQYF. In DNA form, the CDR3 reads TGTGCCAGCAGTTTTCGGGGCAACCTCGACGAGCAGTACTTC.

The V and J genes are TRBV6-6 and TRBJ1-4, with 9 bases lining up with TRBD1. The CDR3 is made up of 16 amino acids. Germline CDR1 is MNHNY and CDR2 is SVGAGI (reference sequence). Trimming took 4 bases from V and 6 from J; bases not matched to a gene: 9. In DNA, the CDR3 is TGTGCCAGCAGTTCCCGACAGGGGGAATGGGATGAAAAACTGTTTTTT. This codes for CASSSRQGEWDEKLFF.

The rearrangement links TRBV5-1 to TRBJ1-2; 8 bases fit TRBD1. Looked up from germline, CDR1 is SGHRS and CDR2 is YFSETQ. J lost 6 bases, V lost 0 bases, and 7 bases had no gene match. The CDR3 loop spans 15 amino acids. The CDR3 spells CASSLDETGADGYTF. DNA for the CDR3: TGCGCCAGCAGCTTGGACGAGACAGGGGCCGATGGCTACACCTTC.

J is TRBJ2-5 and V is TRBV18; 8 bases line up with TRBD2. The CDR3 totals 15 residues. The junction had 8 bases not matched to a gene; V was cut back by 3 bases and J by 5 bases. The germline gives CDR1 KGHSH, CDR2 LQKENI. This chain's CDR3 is CASSPVREGPETQYF. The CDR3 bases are TGTGCCAGCTCACCCGTCCGGGAGGGCCCCGAGACCCAGTACTTC. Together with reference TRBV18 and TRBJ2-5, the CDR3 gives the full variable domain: NAGVMQNPRHLVRRRGQEARLRCSPMKGHSHVYWYRQLPEEGLKFMVYLQKENIIDESGMPKERFSAEFPKEGPSILRIQQVVRGDSAAYFCASSPVREGPETQYFGPGTRLLVL.

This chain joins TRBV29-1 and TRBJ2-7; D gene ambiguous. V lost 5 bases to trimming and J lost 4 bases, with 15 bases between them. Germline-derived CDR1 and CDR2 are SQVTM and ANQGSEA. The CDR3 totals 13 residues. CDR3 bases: TGCAGCGTTACGGCCCAACCTGGGTACGAGCAGTACTTC. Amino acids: CSVTAQPGYEQYF.

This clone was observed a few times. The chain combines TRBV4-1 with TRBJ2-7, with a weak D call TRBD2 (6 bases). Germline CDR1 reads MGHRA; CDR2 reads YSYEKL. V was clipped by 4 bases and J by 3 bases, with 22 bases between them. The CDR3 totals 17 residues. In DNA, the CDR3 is TGCGCCAGCAGCCCGCATGCCCTCGGGAGATTTTACTACGAGCAGTACTTC. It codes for CASSPHALGRFYYEQYF.

The CDR3 loop reads CASSLDPIVVTEAFF. The CDR3 DNA sequence: TGTGCCAGCAGCTTAGATCCGATCGTCGTCACTGAAGCTTTCTTT. V and J are TRBV11-2 and TRBJ1-1; D not resolved. CDR1 and CDR2 from the germline V gene are SGHAT and FQNNGV. The CDR3 sequence is 15 residues long. The ends were cut back, 0 bases at V and 4 bases at J, with 12 bases in the middle.

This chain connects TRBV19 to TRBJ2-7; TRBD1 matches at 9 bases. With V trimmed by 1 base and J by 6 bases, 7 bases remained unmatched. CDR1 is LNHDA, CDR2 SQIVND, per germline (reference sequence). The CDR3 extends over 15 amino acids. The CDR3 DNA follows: TGTGCCAGTAGTATAGGAGGGACAGGGACCAGCGAGCAGTACTTC. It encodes CASSIGGTGTSEQYF.

Written as DNA, the CDR3 is TGTGCCAGCAGCTTGGCGGGGGGGAATTCCTACAATGAGCAGTTCTTC. Translated: CASSLAGGNSYNEQFF. The V call is TRBV5-4, the J call TRBJ2-1; 8 bases are a match to TRBD2. The length of the CDR3 is 16 residues. With V trimmed by 0 bases and J by 1 base, 3 bases remained unmatched. CDR1 and CDR2 from the germline V gene are SGHNT and YYREEE (reference sequence).

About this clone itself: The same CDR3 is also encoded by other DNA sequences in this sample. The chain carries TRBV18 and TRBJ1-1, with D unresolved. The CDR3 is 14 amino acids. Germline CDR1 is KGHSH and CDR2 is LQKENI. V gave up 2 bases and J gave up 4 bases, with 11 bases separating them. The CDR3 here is CASSPSGVGTEAFF. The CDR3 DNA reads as TGTGCCAGCTCACCAAGCGGGGTAGGCACTGAAGCTTTCTTT.

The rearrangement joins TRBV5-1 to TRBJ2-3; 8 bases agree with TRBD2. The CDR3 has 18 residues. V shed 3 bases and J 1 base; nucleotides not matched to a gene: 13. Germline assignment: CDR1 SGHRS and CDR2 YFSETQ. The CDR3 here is CASSSTQVWRGGTDTQYF. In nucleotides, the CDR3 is TGCGCCAGCAGCTCCACCCAAGTCTGGCGGGGGGGCACAGATACGCAGTATTTT.